These T cell receptor beta chains were read from a single sample in a study of blood T cell repertoires in COVID-19. Sequencing was performed with immunoSEQ multiplex PCR; in TCRdb, only in-frame clones are kept and a portion is missing. The sample has about 37,000 clones; roughly 84% are singletons. Sequencing was performed on peripheral blood. These receptors all stem from a man aged 60-69 years with active COVID-19. The CDR3 runs from the conserved cysteine through the conserved F or W. A D gene is named only where the DNA matches it firmly. The size field is filled for only some rows; it gives once, few, many or a size class.

abundance: .; j_gene: TRBJ1-2; d_gene: TRBD1; v_gene: TRBV19; CDR3aa: CASSISMPGGLSWGYTF; CDR3nt: TGTGCCAGTAGTATATCGATGCCAGGGGGCCTCTCTTGGGGCTACACCTTC
abundance: .; j_gene: TRBJ1-3; d_gene: .; v_gene: TRBV7-9; CDR3aa: CASSSPGEFGNTIYF; CDR3nt: TGTGCCAGCAGCTCCCCAGGGGAGTTTGGAAACACCATATATTTT
abundance: .; j_gene: TRBJ2-5; d_gene: TRBD2; v_gene: TRBV30; CDR3aa: CAWTLGLEETQYF; CDR3nt: TGTGCCTGGACCCTTGGACTAGAAGAGACCCAGTACTTC
abundance: once; j_gene: TRBJ1-6; d_gene: TRBD1; v_gene: TRBV19; CDR3aa: CASSIQGAWNSPLHF; CDR3nt: TGTGCCAGTAGTATTCAGGGGGCGTGGAATTCACCCCTCCACTTT
abundance: .; j_gene: TRBJ1-6; d_gene: TRBD1; v_gene: TRBV27; CDR3aa: CASSLLEGAFSSYNSPLHF; CDR3nt: TGTGCCAGCAGTTTACTGGAGGGGGCATTTAGCTCCTATAATTCACCCCTCCACTTT
abundance: once; j_gene: TRBJ1-6; d_gene: .; v_gene: TRBV28; CDR3aa: CASSPEDRGYNSPLHF; CDR3nt: TGTGCCAGCAGCCCTGAAGATCGAGGTTATAATTCACCCCTCCACTTT
abundance: .; j_gene: TRBJ2-7; d_gene: TRBD1; v_gene: TRBV27; CDR3aa: CASSRDRGYEQYF; CDR3nt: TGTGCCAGCAGTCGGGACAGGGGGTACGAGCAGTACTTC
abundance: .; j_gene: TRBJ2-3; d_gene: .; v_gene: TRBV6-5; CDR3aa: CASMPGVADTQYF; CDR3nt: TGTGCCAGCATGCCAGGGGTGGCAGATACGCAGTATTTT
abundance: .; j_gene: TRBJ2-1; d_gene: TRBD2; v_gene: TRBV9; CDR3aa: CASSGQLAGEENEQFF; CDR3nt: TGTGCCAGCAGCGGACAACTAGCGGGAGAAGAGAATGAGCAGTTCTTC
abundance: once; j_gene: TRBJ1-1; d_gene: TRBD1; v_gene: TRBV28; CDR3aa: CASSTTGANTEAFF; CDR3nt: TGTGCCAGCAGTACTACAGGGGCAAACACTGAAGCTTTCTTT
abundance: .; j_gene: TRBJ1-1; d_gene: TRBD1; v_gene: TRBV19; CDR3aa: CASSISGTGLSEAFF; CDR3nt: TGTGCCAGTAGTATTTCCGGGACAGGGCTTTCTGAAGCTTTCTTT
abundance: .; j_gene: TRBJ1-1; d_gene: .; v_gene: TRBV2; CDR3aa: CASSDLSTEAFF; CDR3nt: TGTGCCAGCAGTGACCTCAGCACTGAAGCTTTCTTT
abundance: .; j_gene: TRBJ2-3; d_gene: TRBD2; v_gene: TRBV28; CDR3aa: CASVASGSTDTQYF; CDR3nt: TGTGCCTCCGTGGCTAGCGGGAGCACAGATACGCAGTATTTT
abundance: .; j_gene: TRBJ2-1; d_gene: .; v_gene: TRBV4-1; CDR3aa: CASSPLGLLPLVGQFF; CDR3nt: TGCGCCAGCAGCCCTCTGGGACTCCTGCCTTTGGTAGGGCAGTTCTTC
abundance: .; j_gene: TRBJ2-7; d_gene: TRBD1; v_gene: TRBV19; CDR3aa: CASSIVETGMFYEQYF; CDR3nt: TGTGCCAGTAGTATAGTTGAGACAGGGATGTTCTACGAGCAGTACTTC
abundance: .; j_gene: TRBJ1-6; d_gene: .; v_gene: TRBV4-1; CDR3aa: CASRKNAGGLNSPLHF; CDR3nt: TGCGCCAGCAGAAAGAATGCGGGGGGCCTTAATTCACCCCTCCACTTT
abundance: .; j_gene: TRBJ1-4; d_gene: .; v_gene: TRBV5-6; CDR3aa: CASSLGGRYEKLFF; CDR3nt: TGTGCCAGCAGCTTGGGGGGCAGGTATGAAAAACTGTTTTTT
abundance: once; j_gene: TRBJ2-3; d_gene: TRBD1; v_gene: TRBV11-3; CDR3aa: CASSSGTGSTDTQYF; CDR3nt: TGTGCCAGCAGCTCCGGGACAGGGAGCACAGATACGCAGTATTTT
abundance: .; j_gene: TRBJ1-1; d_gene: TRBD1; v_gene: TRBV24-1; CDR3aa: CATSDIGQGQSKPGEAFF; CDR3nt: TGTGCCACCAGTGATATAGGACAGGGCCAGTCGAAACCGGGTGAAGCTTTCTTT
abundance: .; j_gene: TRBJ2-3; d_gene: .; v_gene: TRBV5-1; CDR3aa: CASSLAGLAAPGGADTQYF; CDR3nt: TGCGCCAGCAGCTTGGCGGGTTTAGCGGCCCCCGGGGGTGCAGATACGCAGTATTTT
abundance: few; j_gene: TRBJ2-6; d_gene: TRBD1; v_gene: TRBV6-2/TRBV6-3; CDR3aa: CASSSGGSGANVLTF; CDR3nt: TGTGCCAGCAGTTCAGGGGGCTCTGGGGCCAACGTCCTGACTTTC
abundance: .; j_gene: TRBJ2-1; d_gene: .; v_gene: TRBV4-2; CDR3aa: CASSQVRENNEQFF; CDR3nt: TGTGCCAGCAGCCAAGTTCGAGAAAACAATGAGCAGTTCTTC
abundance: .; j_gene: TRBJ2-1; d_gene: TRBD2; v_gene: TRBV7-9; CDR3aa: CASSRTSGTGEQFF; CDR3nt: TGTGCCAGCAGCCGGACTAGCGGGACCGGTGAGCAGTTCTTC
abundance: once; j_gene: TRBJ1-5; d_gene: .; v_gene: TRBV30; CDR3aa: CAWSLEGNNQPQHF; CDR3nt: TGTGCCTGGAGTTTGGAGGGTAACAATCAGCCCCAGCATTTT
abundance: once; j_gene: TRBJ2-7; d_gene: .; v_gene: TRBV7-2; CDR3aa: CASSPASRPYEQYF; CDR3nt: TGTGCCAGCAGCCCGGCTAGCCGACCCTACGAGCAGTACTTC
abundance: .; j_gene: TRBJ2-7; d_gene: TRBD2; v_gene: TRBV28; CDR3aa: CASFGGGSSYEQYF; CDR3nt: TGTGCCAGCTTTGGCGGGGGTAGCTCCTACGAGCAGTACTTC
abundance: .; j_gene: TRBJ2-3; d_gene: .; v_gene: TRBV20-1; CDR3aa: CSARGLNTQYF; CDR3nt: TGCAGTGCTAGAGGACTAAACACGCAGTATTTT
abundance: .; j_gene: TRBJ2-3; d_gene: TRBD1; v_gene: TRBV7-7; CDR3aa: CASSLGQGGTDTQYF; CDR3nt: TGTGCCAGCAGCTTAGGACAGGGGGGCACAGATACGCAGTATTTT
abundance: .; j_gene: TRBJ1-5; d_gene: .; v_gene: TRBV18; CDR3aa: CASSKDILGASQPQHF; CDR3nt: TGTGCCAGCTCAAAAGACATTCTGGGGGCGTCTCAGCCCCAGCATTTT
abundance: .; j_gene: TRBJ1-1; d_gene: .; v_gene: TRBV7-3; CDR3aa: CASSSQGETEAFF; CDR3nt: TGTGCCAGCAGCTCACAGGGAGAGACTGAAGCTTTCTTT
abundance: once; j_gene: TRBJ2-7; d_gene: .; v_gene: TRBV5-6; CDR3aa: CASTLGGGLEQYF; CDR3nt: TGTGCCAGCACCTTGGGCGGCGGACTGGAGCAGTACTTC
abundance: .; j_gene: TRBJ2-2; d_gene: .; v_gene: TRBV5-6; CDR3aa: CASRSHGELFF; CDR3nt: TGTGCCAGCAGGAGTCACGGGGAGCTGTTTTTT
abundance: .; j_gene: TRBJ2-5; d_gene: TRBD1; v_gene: TRBV19; CDR3aa: CASTGTGQETQYF; CDR3nt: TGTGCCAGTACCGGGACAGGGCAAGAGACCCAGTACTTC
abundance: .; j_gene: TRBJ1-3; d_gene: .; v_gene: TRBV3-1/TRBV3-2; CDR3aa: CASSQGRQSGNTIYF; CDR3nt: TGTGCCAGCAGCCAAGGCCGCCAGTCCGGAAACACCATATATTTT
abundance: .; j_gene: TRBJ2-5; d_gene: TRBD2; v_gene: TRBV6-5; CDR3aa: CASSYGPGGVETQYF; CDR3nt: TGTGCCAGCAGTTACGGCCCTGGGGGGGTGGAGACCCAGTACTTC
abundance: .; j_gene: TRBJ1-1; d_gene: .; v_gene: TRBV7-2; CDR3aa: CASSPRGLENTEAFF; CDR3nt: TGTGCCAGCAGCCCGCGCGGGTTGGAGAACACTGAAGCTTTCTTT
abundance: .; j_gene: TRBJ2-2; d_gene: TRBD1; v_gene: TRBV24-1; CDR3aa: CATSDRDRPNTGELFF; CDR3nt: TGTGCCACCAGTGATCGGGACAGACCGAACACCGGGGAGCTGTTTTTT
abundance: .; j_gene: TRBJ2-6; d_gene: TRBD2; v_gene: TRBV28; CDR3aa: CASSLGLAESSGANVLTF; CDR3nt: TGTGCCAGCAGTCTAGGACTAGCCGAGAGCTCTGGGGCCAACGTCCTGACTTTC
abundance: .; j_gene: TRBJ2-3; d_gene: TRBD1; v_gene: TRBV25-1; CDR3aa: CASSELGGDRASTDTQYF; CDR3nt: TGTGCCAGCAGTGAATTGGGGGGGGACAGGGCCTCCACAGATACGCAGTATTTT
abundance: .; j_gene: TRBJ2-7; d_gene: .; v_gene: TRBV4-2; CDR3aa: CASSPEQGSYEQYF; CDR3nt: TGTGCCAGCAGCCCCGAACAGGGCTCCTACGAGCAGTACTTC
abundance: .; j_gene: TRBJ1-5; d_gene: .; v_gene: TRBV18; CDR3aa: CASSAGFSSNQPQHF; CDR3nt: TGTGCCAGCTCCGCAGGGTTTTCGAGCAATCAGCCCCAGCATTTT
abundance: .; j_gene: TRBJ2-2; d_gene: .; v_gene: TRBV5-1; CDR3aa: CASSFDSAANTGELFF; CDR3nt: TGCGCCAGCAGCTTCGACAGCGCCGCGAACACCGGGGAGCTGTTTTTT
abundance: .; j_gene: TRBJ2-7; d_gene: .; v_gene: TRBV7-2; CDR3aa: CASSSAYPPYEQYF; CDR3nt: TGTGCCAGCAGCTCCGCCTATCCCCCTTACGAGCAGTACTTC
abundance: .; j_gene: TRBJ1-4; d_gene: TRBD1; v_gene: TRBV5-1; CDR3aa: CASSFEVATGATNEKLFF; CDR3nt: TGCGCCAGCAGCTTTGAGGTAGCGACAGGGGCAACTAATGAAAAACTGTTTTTT
abundance: few; j_gene: TRBJ1-1; d_gene: .; v_gene: TRBV5-1; CDR3aa: CASSLGLYLNTEAFF; CDR3nt: TGCGCCAGCAGCTTGGGATTATACTTGAACACTGAAGCTTTCTTT
abundance: .; j_gene: TRBJ2-7; d_gene: TRBD2; v_gene: TRBV10-3; CDR3aa: CAISDSGGRNEQYF; CDR3nt: TGTGCCATCAGTGATTCGGGGGGGAGAAACGAGCAGTACTTC
abundance: once; j_gene: TRBJ1-2; d_gene: .; v_gene: TRBV9; CDR3aa: CASSLVPDRNNYGYTF; CDR3nt: TGTGCCAGCAGCCTAGTTCCGGACAGAAACAACTATGGCTACACCTTC
abundance: .; j_gene: TRBJ1-4; d_gene: TRBD1; v_gene: TRBV4-1; CDR3aa: CASSLTGGGEKLFF; CDR3nt: TGCGCCAGCAGCCTGACAGGGGGCGGTGAAAAACTGTTTTTT
abundance: .; j_gene: TRBJ1-4; d_gene: .; v_gene: TRBV6-5; CDR3aa: CASSPEGRGYEKLFF; CDR3nt: TGTGCCAGCAGCCCAGAGGGCAGGGGTTACGAAAAACTGTTTTTT
abundance: .; j_gene: TRBJ2-6; d_gene: .; v_gene: TRBV19; CDR3aa: CASSWAGASGANVLTF; CDR3nt: TGTGCCAGTAGTTGGGCAGGGGCCTCTGGGGCCAACGTCCTGACTTTC
abundance: .; j_gene: TRBJ2-3; d_gene: TRBD2; v_gene: TRBV4-3; CDR3aa: CASSQDSSGRAYATDTQYF; CDR3nt: TGCGCCAGCAGCCAAGATTCTAGCGGGAGGGCCTATGCCACAGATACGCAGTATTTT
abundance: .; j_gene: TRBJ1-2; d_gene: .; v_gene: TRBV3-1/TRBV3-2; CDR3aa: CASSQETAGYTF; CDR3nt: TGTGCCAGCAGCCAAGAGACAGCTGGCTACACCTTC
abundance: .; j_gene: TRBJ2-7; d_gene: .; v_gene: TRBV2; CDR3aa: CATGGQSTYEQYF; CDR3nt: TGTGCCACCGGGGGACAGTCGACCTACGAGCAGTACTTC